This T cell receptor (beta chain) was profiled in a study of shared clonotypes between healthy human individuals. At deep level, the assay was performed. Measured with immunoSEQ multiplex PCR; TCRdb has only the in-frame clones, and not every one. The sample shows over a million clones, about 98.5% of them seen only once. The V gene's germline CDR1 is LNHDA and CDR2 SQIVND (reference sequence). The CDR3 covers 15 residues. Losses at the gene ends were 7 bases for V and 5 bases for J; bases not matched to a gene: 11. This receptor was obtained from a young man in good health. The chain employs TRBV19 and TRBJ2-3; 8 positions match TRBD2. The material sequenced was naive CD4+ T cells sorted from blood. Subset here: CD45RA+ positively selected. In nucleotides, the CDR3 is TGTGCCAGTAAAAGGGTGGCGGGAGGTAAAGATACGCAGTATTTT. Protein product: CASKRVAGGKDTQYF.